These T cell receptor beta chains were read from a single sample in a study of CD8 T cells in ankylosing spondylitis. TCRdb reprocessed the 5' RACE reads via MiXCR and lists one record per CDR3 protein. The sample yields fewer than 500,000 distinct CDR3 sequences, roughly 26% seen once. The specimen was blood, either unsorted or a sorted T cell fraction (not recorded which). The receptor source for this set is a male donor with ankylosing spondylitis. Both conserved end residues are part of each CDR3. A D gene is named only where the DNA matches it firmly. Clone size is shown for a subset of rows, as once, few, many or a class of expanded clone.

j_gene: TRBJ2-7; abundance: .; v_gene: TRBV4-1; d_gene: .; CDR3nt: TGCGCCTGGTGGATTGACTACGAGCAGTACTTC; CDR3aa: CAWWIDYEQYF
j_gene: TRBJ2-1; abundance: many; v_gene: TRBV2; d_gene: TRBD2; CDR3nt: TGTGCCAGCCAAGTCCCGGGGGGTGAAGGTGAGCAGTTCTTC; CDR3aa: CASQVPGGEGEQFF
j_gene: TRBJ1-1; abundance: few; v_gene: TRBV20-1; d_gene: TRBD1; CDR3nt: TGCAGTGCTAGAGAAGCTAGGGGGCAGGACACTGAAGCTTTCTTT; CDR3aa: CSAREARGQDTEAFF
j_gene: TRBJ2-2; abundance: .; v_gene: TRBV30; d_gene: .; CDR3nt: TGTGCCTGGAGTGCGTCTAGCGCCGGGGAGCTGTTTTTT; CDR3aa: CAWSASSAGELFF
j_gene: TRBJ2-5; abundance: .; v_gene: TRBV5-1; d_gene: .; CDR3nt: TGCGCCAGCAGCTTGGTAGCCCACCAGGAGACCCAGTACTTC; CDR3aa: CASSLVAHQETQYF
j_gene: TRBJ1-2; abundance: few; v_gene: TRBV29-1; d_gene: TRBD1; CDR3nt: TGCAGCGTTGAGGAAGGACAGGGTTTGGACTATGGCTACACCTTC; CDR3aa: CSVEEGQGLDYGYTF
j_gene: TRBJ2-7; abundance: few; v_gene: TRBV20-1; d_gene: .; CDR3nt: TGCAGTGCAGATAAGGGACCAAATTACTACGAGCAGTACTTC; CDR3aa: CSADKGPNYYEQYF
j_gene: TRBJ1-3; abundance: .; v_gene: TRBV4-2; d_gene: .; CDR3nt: TGTGCCAGCAGCCACTCTCCTGGATCCTCTGGAAACACCATATATTTT; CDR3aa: CASSHSPGSSGNTIYF
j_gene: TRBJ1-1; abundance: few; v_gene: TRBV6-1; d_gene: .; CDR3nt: TGTGCCAGCAGTGAAGCGGGGGGGACCACTGAAGCTTTCTTT; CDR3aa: CASSEAGGTTEAFF
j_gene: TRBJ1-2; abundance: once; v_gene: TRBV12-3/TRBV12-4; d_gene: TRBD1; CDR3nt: TGTGCCAGCAGGGCACAGGGGACGTATGATGGCTACACCTTC; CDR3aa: CASRAQGTYDGYTF
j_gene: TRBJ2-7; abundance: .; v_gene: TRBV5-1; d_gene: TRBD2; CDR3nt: TGCGCCAGCGCGGGAGGCGGGGTGGACGAGCAGTACTTC; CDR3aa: CASAGGGVDEQYF
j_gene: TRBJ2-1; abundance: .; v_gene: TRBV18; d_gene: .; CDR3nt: TGTGCCAGCTCACCACCGGTACTAGGAAACTACAATGAGCAGTTCTTC; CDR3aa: CASSPPVLGNYNEQFF
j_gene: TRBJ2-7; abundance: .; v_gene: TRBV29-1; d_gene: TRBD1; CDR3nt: TGCAGCGTTGGTGGGACAGGGGGCTTTCGTAGCGAGCAGTACTTC; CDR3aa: CSVGGTGGFRSEQYF
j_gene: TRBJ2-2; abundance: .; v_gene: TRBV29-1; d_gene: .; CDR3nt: TGCAGCGTTGAACCATGGGGGGAAGGGCCCGCCACCGGGGAGCTGTTTTTT; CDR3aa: CSVEPWGEGPATGELFF
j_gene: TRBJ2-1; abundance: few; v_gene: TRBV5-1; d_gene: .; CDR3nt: TGCGCCAGCAGCTTCCCCTTCGCAGGGGACAATGAGCAGTTCTTC; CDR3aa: CASSFPFAGDNEQFF
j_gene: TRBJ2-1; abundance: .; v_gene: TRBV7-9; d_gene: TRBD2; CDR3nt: TGTGCCAGCAGCCTTTGGACTAGCGGGAGGGCCGTGGATGAGCAGTTCTTC; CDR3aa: CASSLWTSGRAVDEQFF
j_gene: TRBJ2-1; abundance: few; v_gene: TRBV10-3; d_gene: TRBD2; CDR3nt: TGTGCCATCAGTGTTACGGACGGACTAGCGGGAGCCAATGAGCAGTTCTTC; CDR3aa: CAISVTDGLAGANEQFF
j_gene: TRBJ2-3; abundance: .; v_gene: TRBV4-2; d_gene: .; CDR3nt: TGTGCCAGCAGCCAAGCCCCCCCGGGGACAAGCACAGATACGCAGTATTTT; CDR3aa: CASSQAPPGTSTDTQYF
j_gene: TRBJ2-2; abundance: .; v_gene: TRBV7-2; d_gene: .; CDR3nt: TGTGCCAGCACCTACCCCGACGGGCGGGTTAACACCGGGGAGCTGTTTTTT; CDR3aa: CASTYPDGRVNTGELFF
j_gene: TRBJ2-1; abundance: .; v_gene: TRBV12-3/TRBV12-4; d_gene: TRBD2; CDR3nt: TGTGCCAGCAGTTCGCCTACTAGCGGGGGCTCCTACAATGAGCAGTTCTTC; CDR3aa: CASSSPTSGGSYNEQFF
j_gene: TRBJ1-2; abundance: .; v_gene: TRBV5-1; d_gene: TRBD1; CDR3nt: TGCGCCAGCAGCTTGGGGACAGGATCTTCCTATGGCTACACCTTC; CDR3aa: CASSLGTGSSYGYTF
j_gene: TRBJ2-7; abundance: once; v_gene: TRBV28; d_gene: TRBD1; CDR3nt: TGTGCCAGCAGCCCTGGGGGAGCAGGACAGGGGCCCTACGAGCAGTACTTC; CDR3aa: CASSPGGAGQGPYEQYF
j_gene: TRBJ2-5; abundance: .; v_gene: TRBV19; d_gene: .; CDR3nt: TGTGCCAGTAGTAGGAAGAAGGGACGAGGACAAGAGACCCAGTACTTC; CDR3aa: CASSRKKGRGQETQYF
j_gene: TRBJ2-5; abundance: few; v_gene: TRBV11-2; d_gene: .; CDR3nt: TGTGCCAGCAGCCAAAGATTTCAAGAGACCCAGTACTTC; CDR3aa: CASSQRFQETQYF
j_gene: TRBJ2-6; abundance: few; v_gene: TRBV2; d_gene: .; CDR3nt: TGTGCTAGCACCCCCTCCCAGGGCCGCTCTGGGGCCAACGTCCTGACTTTC; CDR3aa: CASTPSQGRSGANVLTF
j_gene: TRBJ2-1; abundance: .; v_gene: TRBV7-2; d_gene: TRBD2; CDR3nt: TGTGCCAGCAGCTTAGAGGGCGGGAGGAGACGGAATGAGCAGTTCTTC; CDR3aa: CASSLEGGRRRNEQFF
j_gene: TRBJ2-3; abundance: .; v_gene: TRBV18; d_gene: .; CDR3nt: TGTGCCAGCTCACCACCGTCCCAGCGCACAGATACGCAGTATTTT; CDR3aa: CASSPPSQRTDTQYF
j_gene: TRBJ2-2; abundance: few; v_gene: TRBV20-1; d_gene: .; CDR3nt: TGCAGTGCTGCCCGCACTATGCCCGGGGAGCTGTTTTTT; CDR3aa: CSAARTMPGELFF
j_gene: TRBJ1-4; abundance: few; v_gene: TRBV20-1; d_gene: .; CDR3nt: TGCAGTGCTATTAGGGAAAAACTGTTTTTT; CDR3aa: CSAIREKLFF
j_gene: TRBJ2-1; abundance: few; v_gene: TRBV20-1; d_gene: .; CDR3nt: TGCAGTGCTACCCGTGGGTGGGTACCCAACAATGAGCAGTTCTTC; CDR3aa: CSATRGWVPNNEQFF
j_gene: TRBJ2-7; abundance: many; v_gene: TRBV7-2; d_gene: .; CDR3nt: TGTGCCAGCTGCCAGTTACCAACCTACGAGCAGTACTTC; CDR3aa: CASCQLPTYEQYF
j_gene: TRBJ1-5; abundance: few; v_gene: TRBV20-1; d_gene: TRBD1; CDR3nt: TGCAGTGCTGAAGGGACAGGGGCTAACAATCAGCCCCAGCATTTT; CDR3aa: CSAEGTGANNQPQHF
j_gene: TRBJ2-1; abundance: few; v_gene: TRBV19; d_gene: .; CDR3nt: TGTGCCAGTAGTATCCGGGGTGGGCCAGGAAAGCAGTTCTTC; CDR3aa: CASSIRGGPGKQFF
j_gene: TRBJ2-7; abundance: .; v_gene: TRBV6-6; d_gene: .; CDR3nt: TGTGCCAGCAGTTACACGGGGCAGTCCAAATACTTC; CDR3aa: CASSYTGQSKYF
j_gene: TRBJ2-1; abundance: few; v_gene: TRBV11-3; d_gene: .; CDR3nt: TGTGCCAGCAGCTTTGTCACACCTCCCCACAATGAGCAGTTCTTC; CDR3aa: CASSFVTPPHNEQFF
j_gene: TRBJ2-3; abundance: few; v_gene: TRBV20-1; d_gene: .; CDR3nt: TGCAGTGCTAGAGGAAGGGGACCCACTAGCACAGATACGCAGTATTTT; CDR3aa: CSARGRGPTSTDTQYF
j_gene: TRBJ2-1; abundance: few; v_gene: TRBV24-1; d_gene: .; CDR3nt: TGTGCCACCAGCCCCCGGGGGGCCTCCTACAATGAGCAGTTCTTC; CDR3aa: CATSPRGASYNEQFF
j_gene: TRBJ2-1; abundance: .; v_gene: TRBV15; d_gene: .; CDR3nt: TGTGCCACCAGCAGAGAACTAACTTACAATGAGCAGTTCTTC; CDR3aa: CATSRELTYNEQFF
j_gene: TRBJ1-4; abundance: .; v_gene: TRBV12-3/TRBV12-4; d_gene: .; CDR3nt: TGTGCCAGCAGTCTTTCTCTGGCCGGGGAGGAAAAACTGTTTTTT; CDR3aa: CASSLSLAGEEKLFF
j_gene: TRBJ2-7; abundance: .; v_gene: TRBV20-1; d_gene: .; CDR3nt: TGCAGTGCAGGAGACAGGACTACAACCTACGAGCAGTACTTC; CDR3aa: CSAGDRTTTYEQYF
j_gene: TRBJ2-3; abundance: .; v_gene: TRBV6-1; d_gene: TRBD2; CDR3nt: TGTGCCAGCACCGAGGGACTAGCGGGATCGGCAGATACGCAGTATTTT; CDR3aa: CASTEGLAGSADTQYF
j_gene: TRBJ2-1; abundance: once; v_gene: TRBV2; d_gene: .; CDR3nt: TGTGCCAGCAGGCCCCACGGAACCTACAATGAGCAGTTCTTC; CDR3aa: CASRPHGTYNEQFF
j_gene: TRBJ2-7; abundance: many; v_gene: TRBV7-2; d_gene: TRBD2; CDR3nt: TGTGCCAGCAGCCCGGGACTACACCACTCCTACGAGCAGTACTTC; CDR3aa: CASSPGLHHSYEQYF
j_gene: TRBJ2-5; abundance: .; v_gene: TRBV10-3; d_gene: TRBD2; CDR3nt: TGTGCCATCAGTGAGTCCATGAGCGGGAGAGGCACCCAAGAGACCCAGTACTTC; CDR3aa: CAISESMSGRGTQETQYF
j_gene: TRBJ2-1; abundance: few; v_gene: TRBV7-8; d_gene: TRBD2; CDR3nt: TGTGCCAGCAGCTCCACTTCTAGCGGGAGTCCATACAATGAGCAGTTCTTC; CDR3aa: CASSSTSSGSPYNEQFF